The 15 T cell receptor beta chains below were found in one sample sequenced in a study of T cell repertoires in cytomegalovirus infection. One entry per CDR3 protein, called by TCRdb with MiXCR from the reads. The repertoire holds about 330,000 distinct CDR3 sequences, with 8% to 10% as singletons. Sequenced: PBMCs. These receptors were collected from a human donor in good health (CMV status not recorded). Some clones in this sample may be carry-over from other donors' samples.

This chain uses TRBV11-2 with TRBJ1-2, with 10 bases aligning to TRBD1. The germline gives CDR1 SGHAT, CDR2 FQNNGV. The CDR3 runs to 16 residues. The trim removed 5 bases at V and 0 bases at J, leaving 6 bases unmatched. The chain's CDR3 is CASSTRTGGANYGYTF. The CDR3 region has the DNA TGTGCCAGCAGCACCCGGACAGGGGGAGCTAACTATGGCTACACCTTC.

This clonotype was seen ten or more times. The CDR3 nucleotides are TGTGCCAGCAGCTCCGGCTCTGGGGCCAACGTCCTGACTTTC. Translating it yields CASSSGSGANVLTF. The gene calls are TRBV11-3 and TRBJ2-6; D is unresolved. This CDR3 has 14 residues. Germline V gene sequence: CDR1 SGHNT, CDR2 YENEEA. V gave up 4 bases and J gave up 0 bases, with 4 bases separating them.

This clonotype was observed a few times. The J gene is TRBJ1-1, the V gene TRBV11-2, with no clear D. Germline V gives CDR1 SGHAT, CDR2 FQNNGV. CDR3 size: 14 residues. V shed 3 bases and J shed 0 bases, with 8 bases lying between them. CDR3 DNA sequence: TGTGCCAGCAGCTTGAATCACATGAACACTGAAGCTTTCTTT. As protein: CASSLNHMNTEAFF. The full variable domain, in which reference TRBV11-2 and TRBJ1-1 provide the parts outside the CDR3, is EAGVAQSPRYKIIEKRQSVAFWCNPISGHATLYWYQQILGQGPKLLIQFQNNGVVDDSQLPKDRFSAERLKGVDSTLKIQPAKLEDSAVYLCASSLNHMNTEAFFGQGTRLTVV.

This clonotype was counted at least ten times. The V gene is TRBV7-6, the J gene TRBJ2-7; possibly TRBD1 for D (6 bases). This CDR3 contains 18 residues. Germline CDR1 is SGHVS and CDR2 is FNYEAQ. The V end lost 5 bases, the J end lost 2 bases, and 25 bases lay between the germline ends. CDR3 nucleotides: TGTGCCAGCAGCCCACCCCCCGACGACAGGCCGTCTGCCTACGAGCAGTACTTC. Its translation: CASSPPPDDRPSAYEQYF.

This clonotype has a handful of counts. The chain is built from TRBV29-1 and TRBJ1-1; 7 bases map to TRBD1. From germline, CDR1 is SQVTM and CDR2 ANQGSEA. This CDR3 is built from 14 residues. Trimming cost V 5 bases and J 3 bases; bases outside gene matches: 9. CDR3 DNA sequence: TGCAGCGTTCCCTCAGACAGGGAGGACACTGAAGCTTTCTTT. Protein product: CSVPSDREDTEAFF.

On this clonotype: A read error may be the cause here, since a much bigger clone is one base away. The chain recombines TRBV7-6 with TRBJ1-3; tentative D call: TRBD1 (5 bases). V was pared by 6 bases and J by 2 bases, with 20 bases between. Per germline, CDR1 SGHVS and CDR2 FNYEAQ. The CDR3 runs to 17 residues. The CDR3 DNA follows: TGTGCCAGCAGGTTCGAAAATAGGGGAACAACTGGAAACACCATATATTTT. Its protein product is CASRFENRGTTGNTIYF. The full variable domain, completed using reference TRBV7-6 and TRBJ1-3, is GAGVSQSPRYKVTKRGQDVALRCDPISGHVSLYWYRQALGQGPEFLTYFNYEAQQDKSGLPNDRFSAERPEGSISTLTIQRTEQRDSAMYRCASRFENRGTTGNTIYFGEGSWLTVV.

This clonotype has a handful of counts. The chain couples TRBV12-3 or TRBV12-4 to TRBJ1-1, with D hard to call. The CDR3 extends over 13 amino acids. V lost 9 bases and J lost 3, with 14 bases in between. The CDR3 DNA follows: TGTGCCAGTCTCCTTTCCTGGGACACTGAAGCTTTCTTT. Translated, it gives CASLLSWDTEAFF.

This chain links TRBV5-4 with TRBJ1-1; D possibly corresponds to TRBD1 (5 bases). Germline assignment: CDR1 SGHNT and CDR2 YYREEE (reference sequence). V lost 6 bases and J 1 base, leaving 19 bases between the germline ends. This CDR3 contains 16 residues. This chain's CDR3 is CASTLGGGRRNTEAFF. The DNA of the CDR3 is TGTGCCAGCACTCTGGGGGGGGGAAGGAGGAACACTGAAGCTTTCTTT.

Only a few counts were recorded for this clonotype. The chain combines TRBV12-3 or TRBV12-4 with TRBJ2-7; D remains ambiguous. Trimming pared 6 bases from V and 0 bases from J, leaving 12 bases between. The CDR3 contains 14 residues. Here the CDR3 reads CASSRSVSSYEQYF. The CDR3 nucleotides are TGTGCCAGCAGCAGAAGTGTAAGCTCCTACGAGCAGTACTTC.

With respect to this clonotype: It may be a read error: a sequence one base away is much more abundant. The J gene is TRBJ2-1, the V gene TRBV11-3; no clear D gene. Germline V CDR1 and CDR2: SGHNT, YENEEA. This CDR3 region has 16 residues. The CDR3 coding sequence is TGTACCAGCAGCTTAGGAAGTACTCTAACCTACAATGAGCAGTTCTTC. Residues: CTSSLGSTLTYNEQFF. The whole variable domain, filled in from reference TRBV11-3 and TRBJ2-1, reads EAGVVQSPRYKIIEKKQPVAFWCNPISGHNTLYWYLQNLGQGPELLIRYENEEAVDDSQLPKDRFSAERLKGVDSTLKIQPAELGDSAVYLCTSSLGSTLTYNEQFFGPGTRLTVL.

The J gene is TRBJ2-7, the V gene TRBV12-5, with a weak D call TRBD2 (6 bases). This CDR3 region has 12 residues. Trimming stripped 6 bases from V and 4 bases from J, with 10 bases between. Germline lookup yields CDR1 LGHNT and CDR2 FRNRAP. For the CDR3, the DNA is TGTGCTAGTGGCCTCCGGGAGTACGAGCAGTACTTC. Encoded protein: CASGLREYEQYF.

The J gene is TRBJ2-7, the V gene TRBV6-5, with D possibly matching TRBD2 (6 bases). Per germline, CDR1 MNHEY and CDR2 SVGAGI. The CDR3 contains 14 residues. V dropped 3 bases and J dropped 3 bases, with 12 bases sitting between them. The CDR3 here is CASSYGGERYEQYF. The DNA of the CDR3 is TGTGCCAGCAGTTATGGCGGGGAACGCTACGAGCAGTACTTC.

This clonotype was detected a few times. V is TRBV2 and J is TRBJ1-1, with unresolved D. The germline V gene encodes CDR1 SNHLY and CDR2 FYNNEI. The CDR3 extends over 14 amino acids. Trimming left V 3 bases short and J 0 bases short, with 8 bases between. The CDR3 sequence is CASSDEQMNTEAFF. The CDR3 DNA is TGTGCCAGCAGTGATGAACAGATGAACACTGAAGCTTTCTTT.

This clonotype was counted many times. The chain uses TRBV4-1 and TRBJ2-7; D remains ambiguous. Trimming removed 1 base from V and 3 bases from J, with 4 bases in between. CDR3 length equals 12 residues. In germline, CDR1 is MGHRA, CDR2 YSYEKL. Written as DNA, the CDR3 is TGCGCCAGCAGCCAAGCCTACTACGAGCAGTACTTC. Protein product: CASSQAYYEQYF.

The V gene is TRBV12-3 or TRBV12-4, the J gene TRBJ2-3, with 12 bases identical to TRBD2. The CDR3 length is 20 residues. J was trimmed by 0 bases and V by 4 bases; bases with no gene match: 14. The CDR3 loop is CASSWSSTSGSLRSTDTQYF. The CDR3 DNA reads as TGTGCCAGCAGTTGGTCCTCGACTAGCGGGAGTTTAAGGAGCACAGATACGCAGTATTTT.